This T cell receptor (beta chain) was documented in a study of T cell repertoires in cytomegalovirus infection. Study as a whole: Public signatures in TCR beta pointed to CMV infection and matching HLA type. General study findings and limits: CMV-specific TCR beta clonotypes restricted by HLA-C were the ones dominating the ex vivo response.

As regards this clonotype: Its antigen is unknown.

In TCRdb, the reads were re-called with MiXCR into one record per CDR3 protein. The sample lists around 740,000 distinct CDR3 sequences, 35% to 40% occurring once. There are 12 residues in the CDR3. Germline V gene lookup returns CDR1 MDHEN and CDR2 SYDVKM. Trimming cost V 7 bases and J 11 bases, with 14 bases left between them. The sequence was obtained from a human donor in good health (CMV status not recorded). Some clones in this sample may be carry-over from other donors' samples. Material for sequencing was PBMCs. The chain has TRBV28 and TRBJ2-2; D might be TRBD1 (6 bases). The DNA of the CDR3 is TGTGCCAGCACCGGCGACAGGAAAGAGCTGTTTTTT. Its protein product is CASTGDRKELFF.